This is a list of T cell receptor beta chains from one sample in a study of metastatic and nonmetastatic thyroid tumors. TCRdb ran MiXCR on the PCR reads. This table holds some 22,000 clones, approximately 11% found once. Sequencing used blood. These receptors all come from a female donor with papillary thyroid cancer or a benign thyroid nodule (not recorded which). Some clones in this sample may be carry-over from other donors' samples. Both conserved end residues are part of each CDR3. The D gene is left open where the match is weak. Clone size is not always given. Where it is, it says once, few, many or a class for expanded clones.

V: TRBV4-2; J: TRBJ1-1; size: NA; D: NA; CDR3: CASSQGVGGMNTEAFF; DNA: TGTGCCAGCAGCCAGGGCGTTGGGGGGATGAACACTGAAGCTTTCTTT
V: TRBV6-1; J: TRBJ2-7; size: NA; D: NA; CDR3: CASSEAPTAHYEQYF; DNA: TGTGCCAGCAGTGAAGCTCCAACAGCTCACTACGAGCAGTACTTC
V: TRBV30; J: TRBJ1-6; size: many; D: TRBD1; CDR3: CAWSVGRGNSPLHF; DNA: TGTGCCTGGAGTGTTGGCAGGGGGAATTCACCCCTCCACTTT
V: TRBV10-2; J: TRBJ1-1; size: many; D: NA; CDR3: CASSELRLLQVVTEAFF; DNA: TGCGCCAGCAGTGAGTTACGCTTGCTGCAGGTAGTCACTGAAGCTTTCTTT
V: TRBV6-1; J: TRBJ1-1; size: many; D: NA; CDR3: CASSGDGNTEAFF; DNA: TGTGCCAGCAGTGGCGACGGGAACACTGAAGCTTTCTTT
V: TRBV9; J: TRBJ1-6; size: many; D: NA; CDR3: CASSESGNNSPLHF; DNA: TGTGCCAGCAGCGAATCAGGGAATAATTCACCCCTCCACTTT
V: TRBV30; J: TRBJ2-7; size: NA; D: TRBD2; CDR3: CAWSIVAGGDEQYF; DNA: TGTGCCTGGAGTATCGTAGCGGGAGGGGACGAGCAGTACTTC
V: TRBV6-1; J: TRBJ2-1; size: many; D: NA; CDR3: CASSSAGLPTNEQFF; DNA: TGTGCCAGCAGTTCCGCGGGACTCCCGACAAATGAGCAGTTCTTC
V: TRBV20-1; J: TRBJ2-7; size: many; D: NA; CDR3: CSAREGEQYF; DNA: TGCAGTGCTAGAGAGGGCGAGCAGTACTTC
V: TRBV20-1; J: TRBJ1-2; size: many; D: NA; CDR3: CSGFIGSGVYGYTF; DNA: TGCAGTGGATTCATCGGTTCAGGAGTCTATGGCTACACCTTC
V: TRBV15; J: TRBJ2-2; size: many; D: NA; CDR3: CATSRDGANTGELFF; DNA: TGTGCCACCAGCAGAGACGGCGCGAACACCGGGGAGCTGTTTTTT
V: TRBV6-5; J: TRBJ2-2; size: medium-sized; D: NA; CDR3: CASSYSIWSSTGELFF; DNA: TGTGCCAGCAGTTACTCGATATGGAGTTCCACCGGGGAGCTGTTTTTT
V: TRBV6-1; J: TRBJ2-7; size: medium-sized; D: TRBD1; CDR3: CASSDGDRYEQYF; DNA: TGTGCCAGCAGTGATGGGGACAGGTACGAGCAGTACTTC
V: TRBV7-2; J: TRBJ1-2; size: NA; D: NA; CDR3: CASSGWGADGYTF; DNA: TGTGCCAGCAGCGGGTGGGGGGCGGATGGCTACACCTTC
V: TRBV5-1; J: TRBJ2-1; size: many; D: NA; CDR3: CASSLGLDEQFF; DNA: TGCGCCAGCAGCTTGGGCCTCGATGAGCAGTTCTTC
V: TRBV29-1; J: TRBJ1-4; size: many; D: NA; CDR3: CSAIILGKLFF; DNA: TGCAGCGCAATAATACTCGGAAAACTGTTTTTT